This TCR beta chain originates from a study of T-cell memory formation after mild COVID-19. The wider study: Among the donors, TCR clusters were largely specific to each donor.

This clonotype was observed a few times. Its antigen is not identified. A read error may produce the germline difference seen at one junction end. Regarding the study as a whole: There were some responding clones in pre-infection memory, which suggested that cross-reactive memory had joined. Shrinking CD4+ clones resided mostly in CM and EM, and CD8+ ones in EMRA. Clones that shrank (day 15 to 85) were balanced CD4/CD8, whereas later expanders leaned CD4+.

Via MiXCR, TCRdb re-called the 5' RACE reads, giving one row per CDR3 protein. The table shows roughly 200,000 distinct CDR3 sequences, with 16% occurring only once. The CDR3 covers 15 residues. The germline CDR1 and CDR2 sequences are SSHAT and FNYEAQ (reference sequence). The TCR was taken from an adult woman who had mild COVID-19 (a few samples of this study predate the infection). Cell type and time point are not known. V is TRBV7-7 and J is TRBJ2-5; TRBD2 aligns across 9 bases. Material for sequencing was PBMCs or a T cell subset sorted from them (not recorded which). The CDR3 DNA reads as TGTGCTAGCAGCTTCGGACTAGCGCGAGGAGAGACCCAGTACTTC. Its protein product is CASSFGLARGETQYF.